Following are 19 T cell receptor beta chains from one sample sequenced in a study of early T cells in non-severe SARS-CoV-2 infection (dated by TCRdb to 2020 to 2023). Library preparation used 5' RACE. Sequencing relied on a NextSeq 500. The public reads were run again by TCRdb, first through fastp at Q25 and then through MiXCR, and only productive beta chains were kept. CDR3 protein sequences are deduplicated, and each keeps its most common genes and DNA. Within this sample are around 70,000 distinct CDR3 sequences, with approximately 9.1% of them counted one time only. The leading ten clones occupy roughly 3.2% of the sample. Sequencing was carried out using whole blood. Source of these receptors: an adult who was a healthcare worker with PCR-confirmed SARS-CoV-2 infection or an uninfected control (not recorded which).

This chain connects TRBV3-1 to TRBJ2-7, with TRBD1 matching 10 bases. The J segment lost 5 bases and the V segment lost 4 bases, leaving 11 bases of the junction unmatched. The CDR3 loop spans 16 amino acids. Looked up from germline, CDR1 is LGHDT and CDR2 is YNNKEL (reference sequence). DNA of the CDR3: TGTGCCAGCAGCCGGCGGACCGGGACAGGGGCCGACGAGCAGTACTTC. This translates into CASSRRTGTGADEQYF.

The chain recombines TRBV28 with TRBJ2-7, with 7 bases identical to TRBD2. Germline CDR1 reads MDHEN; CDR2 reads SYDVKM. J gave up 0 bases and V 6 bases, and 8 bases lay outside the gene matches. The CDR3 extends over 15 amino acids. CDR3 protein: CASSHLAESSYEQYF. DNA of the CDR3: TGTGCCAGCAGCCATCTAGCGGAAAGCTCCTACGAGCAGTACTTC.

This clonotype appeared many times. V and J are TRBV7-8 and TRBJ2-2, with D perhaps TRBD1 (6 bases). From germline, CDR1 is SGHVS and CDR2 FQNEAQ. The CDR3 runs to 17 residues. Trimming removed 0 bases at V and 7 bases at J, with 18 bases between. The CDR3 reads CASSLARLPPRGGELFF. DNA of the CDR3: TGTGCCAGCAGCTTAGCGCGACTCCCGCCCAGGGGCGGGGAGCTGTTTTTT.

This clonotype was counted ten times or more. The chain links TRBV20-1 to TRBJ2-5, with TRBD1 matching over 11 bases. The germline gives CDR1 DFQATT, CDR2 SNEGSKA (reference sequence). The CDR3 contains 16 residues. The trim removed 7 bases at V and 1 base at J, leaving 11 bases unmatched. The DNA of the CDR3 is TGCAGTGTGGGACAGGGGGTCCTACAGGGCCAAGAGACCCAGTACTTC. Its translation is CSVGQGVLQGQETQYF.

The rearrangement links TRBV15 to TRBJ2-5, with 7 positions matching TRBD2. Germline-derived CDR1 and CDR2 are LNHNV and YYDKDF (reference sequence). There are 13 residues in the CDR3. The trim removed 7 bases at V and 1 base at J, leaving 3 bases unmatched. The CDR3 region is CATTRGTQETQYF. The CDR3, as DNA: TGTGCCACCACGCGGGGGACCCAAGAGACCCAGTACTTC.

This clonotype was found many times. V usage is TRBV6-2 or TRBV6-3 and J usage is TRBJ2-7; TRBD2 might be the D (6 bases). CDR1 and CDR2 from the germline V gene are MNHEY and SVGEGT. The CDR3 runs to 14 residues. Trimming took off 6 bases at V and 0 bases at J, with 12 bases between the two ends. The CDR3 region has the DNA TGTGCCAGCAGCGAAGCGGGCTACTCCTACGAGCAGTACTTC. This translates into CASSEAGYSYEQYF.

This clonotype was detected a few times. The genes are TRBV29-1 and TRBJ2-1; 16 bases line up with TRBD2. V lost 7 bases to trimming and J lost 12 bases; unmatched junction nucleotides: 9. The CDR3 is 14 residues long. Per the germline V gene, CDR1 is SQVTM and CDR2 is ANQGSEA. The CDR3 DNA sequence: TGCAGCGCCCAACCGGGACTAGCGGGAGGGACGCAGTTCTTC. This translates into CSAQPGLAGGTQFF.

The sample holds many counts of this clonotype. The chain combines TRBV5-8 with TRBJ2-3, with D possibly TRBD1 on 5 matching bases. Trimming removed 7 bases at V and 2 bases at J, with 14 bases between. The CDR3 totals 14 residues. The germline V gene encodes CDR1 SGHTS and CDR2 YDEGEE. The CDR3: CASHDRAFTDTQYF. In DNA form, the CDR3 reads TGTGCCAGCCACGACAGAGCATTCACAGATACGCAGTATTTT.

This rearrangement joins TRBV5-5 to TRBJ2-2; TRBD2 matches at 7 bases. V gave up 2 bases and J gave up 5 bases; unmatched junction bases: 6. Per the germline V gene, CDR1 is SGHKS and CDR2 is YYEKEE (reference sequence). The CDR3 loop spans 15 amino acids. For the CDR3, the DNA is TGTGCCAGCAGCTTTGCGGGAGAGGGTACCGGGGAGCTGTTTTTT. Translated, it gives CASSFAGEGTGELFF.

CDR3 protein: CASSLGDYQPQHF. The CDR3 coding sequence is TGTGCCAGCAGCCTGGGGGATTACCAGCCCCAGCATTTT. The chain is built from TRBV14 and TRBJ1-5, with D possibly matching TRBD1 (5 bases). Germline CDR1 reads SGHDN; CDR2 reads FVKESK. With 4 bases removed from V and 7 bases from J, the gap between germline ends came to 11 bases. The length of the CDR3 is 13 residues.

The chain has TRBV18 and TRBJ1-1, with TRBD1 matching over 7 bases. The length of the CDR3 is 15 residues. J lost 5 bases, V lost 6 bases, and 12 bases had no gene match. Germline assignment: CDR1 KGHSH and CDR2 LQKENI. CDR3 region: CASSRRTGGETEAFF. CDR3 coding DNA: TGTGCCAGCTCCCGAAGGACAGGCGGGGAGACTGAAGCTTTCTTT. The whole variable domain, filled in from reference TRBV18 and TRBJ1-1, reads NAGVMQNPRHLVRRRGQEARLRCSPMKGHSHVYWYRQLPEEGLKFMVYLQKENIIDESGMPKERFSAEFPKEGPSILRIQQVVRGDSAAYFCASSRRTGGETEAFFGQGTRLTVV.

This clonotype was observed a few times. The rearrangement joins TRBV7-6 to TRBJ2-7, with 8 bases aligning to TRBD1. This CDR3 is built from 15 residues. Germline CDR1 reads SGHVS; CDR2 reads FNYEAQ. V was clipped by 1 base and J by 1 base; unmatched bases: 3. Written as DNA, the CDR3 is TGTGCCAGCAGCTTAGAGGACAGGGCATCCTACGAGCAGTACTTC. This encodes CASSLEDRASYEQYF.

The genes are TRBV4-1 and TRBJ1-1; D is unclear. Between the trimmed V and J ends, which lost 1 base and 2 bases, there was a span of 11 bases. Germline-derived CDR1 and CDR2 are MGHRA and YSYEKL. This CDR3 contains 15 residues. CDR3 DNA: TGCGCCAGCAGCCAAGTGTTCACCCAAAACACTGAAGCTTTCTTT. It encodes CASSQVFTQNTEAFF.

The genes are TRBV5-1 and TRBJ2-2; 7 positions match TRBD2. After removal of 4 bases from V and 8 bases from J, the junction contained 14 bases not matched to a gene. The CDR3 is made up of 16 amino acids. Germline CDR1 and CDR2: SGHRS and YFSETQ. The CDR3 DNA reads TGCGCCAGCAGCCCTCTGGATGCGGGAGTTGAGGGGGAGCTGTTTTTT. This encodes CASSPLDAGVEGELFF.

This clonotype was seen many times. The chain combines TRBV6-5 with TRBJ2-2, with TRBD2 as a possible D gene (5 bases). This CDR3 has 15 residues. V lost 7 bases and J 6 bases, leaving 18 bases between the germline ends. Germline V gene data show CDR1 as MNHEY and CDR2 as SVGAGI. The CDR3 spells CASTPRANVAGELFF. The CDR3 nucleotides are TGTGCCAGCACCCCGAGGGCGAATGTGGCCGGGGAGCTGTTTTTT.

The chain recombines TRBV29-1 with TRBJ2-1, with D unclear. CDR3 size: 16 residues. V was trimmed by 1 base and J by 0 bases, leaving 13 bases between them. CDR1 and CDR2 from the germline V gene are SQVTM and ANQGSEA. The CDR3, as DNA: TGCAGCGTTGAAGGTGTGACGGTCACCTCCTACAATGAGCAGTTCTTC. It codes for CSVEGVTVTSYNEQFF.

Only a few counts were recorded for this clonotype. The V gene is TRBV2, the J gene TRBJ2-6; 9 bases are a match to TRBD1. Germline values: CDR1 SNHLY, CDR2 FYNNEI. Unmatched junction bases numbered 5, after V lost 6 bases and J lost 2 bases. The CDR3 loop spans 16 amino acids. As DNA, the CDR3 is TGTGCCAGCAGGAGTCGGACAGGGGCTGGGGCCAACGTCCTGACTTTC. Its translation: CASRSRTGAGANVLTF.

This clonotype was detected a few times. V is TRBV3-1 and J is TRBJ2-3; 13 nucleotides agree with TRBD2. The trim removed 3 bases at V and 1 base at J, leaving 4 bases unmatched. Germline V gene lookup returns CDR1 LGHDT and CDR2 YNNKEL (reference sequence). CDR3 length: 17 residues. DNA of the CDR3: TGTGCCAGCAGCCACCGACTAGCGGGAGGCCGCACAGATACGCAGTATTTT. It specifies CASSHRLAGGRTDTQYF.

V usage is TRBV7-6 and J usage is TRBJ2-3, with TRBD2 identical over 10 bases. Germline V gene sequence: CDR1 SGHVS, CDR2 FNYEAQ. The length of the CDR3 is 16 residues. V lost 5 bases and J lost 0; bases outside the gene matches: 5. The CDR3 sequence is CASSISLAGSTDTQYF. In DNA form, the CDR3 reads TGTGCCAGCAGCATATCACTAGCGGGAAGCACAGATACGCAGTATTTT.